One sample yielded the 23 T cell receptor beta chains listed below, sequenced in a study of early stage breast cancer tumors. Profiling relied on immunoSEQ multiplex PCR, and the TCRdb table lists in-frame clones only, not all of them. This table has about 31,000 clones, roughly four fifths appearing once. Sequencing was performed on blood. The receptors were gathered from a person aged 40 to 50 with breast cancer.

This clone was counted only a few times. This chain links TRBV13 with TRBJ2-2; 10 bases map to TRBD2. V lost 5 bases to trimming and J lost 6 bases; unmatched junction nucleotides: 12. Germline lookup yields CDR1 PRHDT and CDR2 FYEKMQ (reference sequence). The CDR3 extends over 17 amino acids. CDR3 sequence (DNA): TGTGCCAGCAGCGTGGGGAGGAGCGGGAGGGCCGCCGGGGAGCTGTTTTTT. Residues: CASSVGRSGRAAGELFF.

The chain joins TRBV7-9 to TRBJ2-7; D may be TRBD1 (6 bases). Germline values: CDR1 SEHNR, CDR2 FQNEAQ (reference sequence). This CDR3 is 15 amino acids long. The V end was cut by 1 base, the J end by 2 bases, with 12 bases between. The CDR3, as DNA: TGTGCCAGCAGCTTAGGGTACGGGACAACCTACGAGCAGTACTTC. This codes for CASSLGYGTTYEQYF.

The chain employs TRBV5-1 and TRBJ2-1; 7 nucleotides agree with TRBD2. Germline assignment: CDR1 SGHRS and CDR2 YFSETQ. This CDR3 has 16 residues. J lost 5 bases, V lost 0 bases, and 8 bases had no gene match. The CDR3: CASSLVAGATDNEQFF. The CDR3 region has the DNA TGCGCCAGCAGCTTGGTCGCGGGAGCAACAGACAATGAGCAGTTCTTC.

The chain uses TRBV21-1 and TRBJ2-7; the D call in the table, TRBD1, was not verified against the DNA. TRBV21-1 is a pseudogene. CDR3 size: 14 residues. CDR3 coding DNA: TGTGCCAGCGATCAGACAGGGTTTACCTACGAGCAGTACTTC. This codes for CASDQTGFTYEQYF.

The rearrangement uses TRBV6-1 and TRBJ1-5, with D hard to call. This CDR3 region has 13 residues. Trimming took off 6 bases at V and 6 bases at J, with 12 bases between the two ends. The V gene's germline CDR1 is MNHNS and CDR2 SASEGT. The CDR3 is CASRTQVSQPQHF. The CDR3 coding sequence is TGTGCCAGCAGGACTCAGGTGAGTCAGCCCCAGCATTTT.

As to this clone: Sequence at one end of the junction differs from germline and may be a read error. This chain uses TRBV29-1 with TRBJ2-5, with TRBD2 identical over 12 bases. CDR3 length: 12 residues. CDR1 is SQVTM and CDR2 is ANQGSEA in the germline V gene. This chain's CDR3 is CSVSTSGSQGNF. CDR3 nucleotides: TGCAGCGTTTCGACTAGCGGGAGCCAAGGGAACTTC.

This clone appeared a single time. V is TRBV23-1 and J is TRBJ2-5; the match to TRBD2 covers 15 bases. TRBV23-1 is given ORF status, its function remaining uncertain. V shed 0 bases and J 3 bases; nucleotides not matched to a gene: 11. This CDR3 contains 20 residues. The DNA for the CDR3 is TGCGCCAGCAGTCAATCATTTTTGGGACTAGCGGGGGGACTGAAAGAGACCCAGTACTTC. Amino acids: CASSQSFLGLAGGLKETQYF.

The chain has TRBV29-1 and TRBJ1-1; 7 bases match TRBD1. This CDR3 region has 13 residues. CDR1 SQVTM and CDR2 ANQGSEA come from the germline V gene. V shed 8 bases, J shed 4 bases, and the junction held 10 bases outside the gene matches. CDR3 DNA sequence: TGCAGCACACGAGGAGGGACAGCCACTGAAGCTTTCTTT. It yields the protein CSTRGGTATEAFF.

This clone showed up just once. The chain joins TRBV4-3 to TRBJ1-1; tentatively, D is TRBD1 (5 bases). The CDR3 has 15 residues. Germline V gene data show CDR1 as LGHNA and CDR2 as YSLEER. V lost 2 bases, J lost 1 base, and 11 bases lay in between. CDR3 sequence (DNA): TGCGCCAGCAGCCAAATAAGACAGCGGAACACTGAAGCTTTCTTT. Amino acids: CASSQIRQRNTEAFF.

This chain uses TRBV4-2 with TRBJ2-7, with 11 bases aligning to TRBD1. CDR1 and CDR2 from the germline V gene are LGHNA and YNFKEQ. The V and J ends lost 3 bases and 3 bases, in that order; junction bases with no gene match: 10. The CDR3 is 17 amino acids. CDR3 in amino acids: CASSHPTGGTGGYEQYF. DNA for the CDR3: TGTGCCAGCAGCCACCCTACGGGGGGGACAGGGGGCTACGAGCAGTACTTC.

Concerning this clone: This sample includes further DNA sequences coding for the same CDR3. J is TRBJ2-5 and V is TRBV29-1; D might be TRBD1 or TRBD2, each matching 6 bases. In germline, CDR1 is SQVTM, CDR2 ANQGSEA. This CDR3 region has 12 residues. V lost 3 bases and J 4 bases, leaving 9 bases between the germline ends. CDR3 sequence: CSVDRGRETQYF. In DNA, the CDR3 is TGCAGCGTTGATCGGGGGCGAGAGACCCAGTACTTC.

This chain connects TRBV5-6 to TRBJ1-3; D is ambiguous. V was trimmed by 3 bases and J by 0 bases, leaving 10 bases between them. There are 15 residues in the CDR3. Germline CDR1 SGHDT, CDR2 YYEEEE. The CDR3 nucleotides are TGTGCCAGCAGCTCAGGACGGCCCTCTGGAAACACCATATATTTT. Its translation is CASSSGRPSGNTIYF.

This chain connects TRBV21-1 to TRBJ2-7. TRBV21-1 is deemed a pseudogene. The CDR3 has 12 residues. This chain's CDR3 is CASSKEGREQYF. The CDR3, as DNA: TGTGCCAGCAGCAAAGAGGGCCGGGAGCAGTACTTC.

The rearrangement uses TRBV7-8 and TRBJ2-5; possibly TRBD2 for D (6 bases). With 5 bases removed from V and 4 bases from J, the gap between germline ends came to 17 bases. The CDR3 is 15 residues long. Germline V gene data show CDR1 as SGHVS and CDR2 as FQNEAQ. The CDR3 loop is CASSRTAGTGETQYF. The CDR3 nucleotides are TGTGCCAGCAGCCGTACGGCGGGGACGGGAGAGACCCAGTACTTC.

The rearrangement joins TRBV6-5 to TRBJ1-1; no firm D call. Looked up from germline, CDR1 is MNHEY and CDR2 is SVGAGI. The CDR3 runs 15 residues. Trimming stripped 2 bases from V and 4 bases from J, with 14 bases between. For the CDR3, the DNA is TGTGCCAGCAGTTACGGTACAGACCCAGTCACTGAAGCTTTCTTT. This encodes CASSYGTDPVTEAFF.

The rearrangement uses TRBV18 and TRBJ2-6; 9 bases map to TRBD1. With V trimmed by 0 bases and J by 2 bases, 2 bases remained unmatched. Germline CDR1 reads KGHSH; CDR2 reads LQKENI. The CDR3 sequence is 17 residues long. The CDR3 region has the DNA TGTGCCAGCTCACCACCGGGACAGGGAACTGGGGCCAACGTCCTGACTTTC. This gives the protein CASSPPGQGTGANVLTF.

This chain links TRBV7-3 with TRBJ2-1; D gene unclear. V dropped 0 bases and J dropped 4 bases, with 4 bases sitting between them. The length of the CDR3 is 13 residues. Germline-derived CDR1 and CDR2 are SGHTA and FQGTGA. The CDR3 region is CASSLTAYNEQFF. The CDR3 DNA sequence: TGTGCCAGCAGCTTAACCGCATACAATGAGCAGTTCTTC.

This chain joins TRBV29-1 and TRBJ2-5; no reliable D call. CDR1 and CDR2 from the germline V gene are SQVTM and ANQGSEA. Trimming took off 4 bases at V and 5 bases at J, with 17 bases between the two ends. CDR3 length equals 14 residues. The CDR3 nucleotides are TGCAGCGTTGTTGGGAACTTTGCCTCGGAGACCCAGTACTTC. Amino acids: CSVVGNFASETQYF.

This clone was seen only a few times. This chain uses TRBV19 with TRBJ1-2; 8 bases match TRBD1. With V trimmed by 8 bases and J by 4 bases, 3 bases remained unmatched. Germline lookup yields CDR1 LNHDA and CDR2 SQIVND (reference sequence). CDR3 length: 12 amino acids. The CDR3, as DNA: TGTGCCAGTCAGCAGGGGGCCTATGGCTACACCTTC. This translates into CASQQGAYGYTF. Combining the CDR3 with reference TRBV19 and TRBJ1-2 gives the whole variable domain DGGITQSPKYLFRKEGQNVTLSCEQNLNHDAMYWYRQDPGQGLRLIYYSQIVNDFQKGDIAEGYSVSREKKESFPLTVTSAQKNPTAFYLCASQQGAYGYTFGSGTRLTVV.

The chain joins TRBV10-3 to TRBJ1-1, with 9 bases identical to TRBD1. The ends lost 11 bases at V and 1 base at J; junction bases unmatched: 11. The length of the CDR3 is 15 residues. Germline lookup yields CDR1 ENHRY and CDR2 SYGVKD. The CDR3 reads CAVQAGTGRNTEAFF. The CDR3 region has the DNA TGTGCCGTCCAGGCCGGGACAGGGCGGAACACTGAAGCTTTCTTT.

CDR3 DNA: TGCAGCGTTGATCGACTAGCGGGAGGGAACAATGAGCAGTTCTTC. Protein product: CSVDRLAGGNNEQFF. This chain uses TRBV29-1 with TRBJ2-1; TRBD2 matches 14 bases. From germline, CDR1 is SQVTM and CDR2 ANQGSEA. V gave up 3 bases and J gave up 5 bases; unmatched junction bases: 3. The CDR3 has 15 amino acids.

The chain uses TRBV5-3 and TRBJ2-7; the match to TRBD2 covers 11 bases. TRBV5-3 counts as an open reading frame of uncertain function. The V segment lost 0 bases and the J segment 1 base; nucleotides outside the gene matches: 9. This CDR3 is built from 18 residues. The CDR3 protein is CARSLGSGRAAASYEQYF. As DNA, the CDR3 is TGTGCCAGAAGCTTGGGTAGCGGGAGGGCCGCGGCGTCCTACGAGCAGTACTTC.

The rearrangement links TRBV30 to TRBJ2-1; no clear D gene. Germline V gives CDR1 GTSNPN, CDR2 SVGIG (reference sequence). Deletions cut 3 bases from V and 9 bases from J, with 12 bases between. The CDR3 consists of 12 residues. CDR3 in amino acids: CAWSPDWGEQFF. In DNA form, the CDR3 reads TGTGCCTGGAGCCCCGACTGGGGTGAGCAGTTCTTC.